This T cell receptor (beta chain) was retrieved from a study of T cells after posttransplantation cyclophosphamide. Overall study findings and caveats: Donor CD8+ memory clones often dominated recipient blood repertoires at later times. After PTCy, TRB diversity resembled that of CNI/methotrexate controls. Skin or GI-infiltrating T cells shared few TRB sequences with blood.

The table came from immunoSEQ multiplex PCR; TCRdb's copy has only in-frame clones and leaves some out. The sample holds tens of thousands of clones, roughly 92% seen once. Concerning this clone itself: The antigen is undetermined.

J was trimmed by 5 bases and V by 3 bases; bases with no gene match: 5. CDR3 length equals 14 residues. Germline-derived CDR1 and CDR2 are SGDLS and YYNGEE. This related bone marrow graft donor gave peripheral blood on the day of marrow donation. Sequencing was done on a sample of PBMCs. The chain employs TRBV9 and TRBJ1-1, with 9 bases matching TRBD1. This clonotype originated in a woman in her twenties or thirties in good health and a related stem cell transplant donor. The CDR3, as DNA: TGTGCCAGCAGCGAGGGACAGGGTAGGACTGAAGCTTTCTTT. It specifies CASSEGQGRTEAFF.